The 15 T cell receptor beta chains presented below share a single source sample, sequenced in a study of identical twins. One entry per CDR3 protein results from TCRdb running MiXCR on the 5' RACE reads. Of hundreds of thousands of distinct CDR3 sequences listed, 21% are singletons. These records were also assigned to another study, of T cells expressing NK-cell markers.

Sequencing input: PBMCs. The source is a woman aged 18-29 years in good health.

This clonotype has a handful of counts. V and J are TRBV4-1 and TRBJ1-5; 9 bases map to TRBD1. CDR3 length: 14 residues. V trimming: 3 bases; J trimming: 6 bases; junction bases outside the gene matches: 3. Germline CDR1 reads MGHRA; CDR2 reads YSYEKL. The chain's CDR3 is CASSQTGGGQPQHF. For the CDR3, the DNA is TGCGCCAGCAGCCAGACAGGGGGAGGTCAGCCCCAGCATTTT.

The table lists this clonotype with a few counts. The CDR3 DNA is TGTGCCACCAGCAGTGAACCGGGACAGCGTAATGGCGGGGAGCTGTTTTTT. The encoded protein is CATSSEPGQRNGGELFF. The gene calls are TRBV15 and TRBJ2-2, with 7 bases lining up with TRBD1. Germline trimming cut 3 bases from V and 7 bases from J; bases unmatched to any gene: 14. The CDR3 is 17 amino acids. In germline, CDR1 is LNHNV, CDR2 YYDKDF (reference sequence).

This clonotype was observed a few times. One end of the junction fails to match germline, which may point to a read error. The chain employs TRBV29-1 and TRBJ2-3, with D maybe TRBD2 (5 bases). The CDR3 covers 11 residues. Germline-derived CDR1 and CDR2 are SQVTM and ANQGSEA. As DNA, the CDR3 is TGCAGCGTGGAAGGTGGAGGTACGCAGTATTTT. Amino acid sequence: CSVEGGGTQYF.

This chain joins TRBV29-1 and TRBJ2-1; D is unresolved. V shed 4 bases and J shed 4 bases, with 11 bases lying between them. Germline CDR1 and CDR2: SQVTM and ANQGSEA. The CDR3 length is 13 residues. CDR3 loop: CSVVHPLYNEQFF. The CDR3 coding sequence is TGCAGCGTTGTTCATCCCTTATACAATGAGCAGTTCTTC.

There are many counts of this clonotype. The chain has TRBV5-6 and TRBJ2-1, with a possible D match to TRBD1 (5 bases). V was shortened by 4 bases and J by 0 bases, with 11 bases between the two germline ends. The CDR3 is 15 residues long. CDR1 is SGHDT and CDR2 is YYEEEE in the germline V gene. The CDR3 bases are TGTGCCAGCAGCACAGGACCCAGCTCCTACAATGAGCAGTTCTTC. This sequence encodes CASSTGPSSYNEQFF.

The gene calls are TRBV20-1 and TRBJ2-1; 7 nucleotides match TRBD2. This CDR3 region has 13 residues. Germline values: CDR1 DFQATT, CDR2 SNEGSKA (reference sequence). CDR3 DNA sequence: TGCGCGTGTAGCGGGCATTCCTACAATGAGCAGTTCTTC. Residues: CACSGHSYNEQFF.

This sequence joins TRBV12-3 or TRBV12-4 and TRBJ2-3; 8 bases are a match to TRBD2. V was pared by 7 bases and J by 0 bases, with 9 bases of the junction left unmatched. CDR3 length: 16 amino acids. The CDR3 is CASTMVLAGSTDTQYF. The CDR3 DNA is TGTGCCAGCACAATGGTCCTAGCGGGTAGCACAGATACGCAGTATTTT.

The chain recombines TRBV10-2 with TRBJ1-1, with a possible D match to TRBD1 (6 bases). V lost 8 bases to trimming and J lost 2 bases, with 12 bases between them. CDR3 size: 13 residues. From germline, CDR1 is WSHSY and CDR2 SAAADI. In nucleotides, the CDR3 is TGCGCCAGCTACCGACAGGCAAACACTGAAGCTTTCTTT. This sequence encodes CASYRQANTEAFF.

This clonotype was picked up many times. The chain recombines TRBV20-1 with TRBJ2-5; D remains unclear. The CDR3 is made up of 11 amino acids. Trimming took off 5 bases at V and 4 bases at J, with 8 bases between the two ends. Germline CDR1 and CDR2: DFQATT and SNEGSKA (reference sequence). The CDR3 reads CSAPISETQYF. Written as DNA, the CDR3 is TGCAGTGCTCCCATATCAGAGACCCAGTACTTC.

In its sample, this clonotype was seen many times. This chain joins TRBV6-5 and TRBJ1-5; TRBD1 agrees at 7 bases. J was trimmed by 7 bases and V by 4 bases; bases with no gene match: 10. The CDR3 consists of 15 residues. Germline CDR1 is MNHEY and CDR2 is SVGAGI. CDR3: CASSSQGGGYQPQHF. The DNA of the CDR3 is TGTGCCAGCAGTTCTCAGGGGGGCGGGTACCAGCCCCAGCATTTT.

In this sample, this clonotype turned up a few times. This sequence joins TRBV7-2 and TRBJ2-1; a possible D gene is TRBD1 (6 bases). The CDR3 runs 17 residues. Germline values: CDR1 SGHTA, CDR2 FQGNSA. V lost 3 bases and J 10 bases, leaving 25 bases between the germline ends. The CDR3 reads CASSFIPWTDPRREQFF. CDR3 DNA sequence: TGTGCCAGCAGCTTCATTCCTTGGACAGACCCAAGAAGGGAGCAGTTCTTC.

The rearrangement uses TRBV29-1 and TRBJ1-1; D remains unclear. The germline V gene has CDR1 SQVTM and CDR2 ANQGSEA. Deletions cut 6 bases from V and 3 bases from J, with 11 bases between. The CDR3 loop spans 12 amino acids. The CDR3 nucleotides read TGCAGCGTCTTACACGTCGACACTGAAGCTTTCTTT. Translation: CSVLHVDTEAFF.

The CDR3 region is CASNPLPGETQYF. The CDR3 DNA follows: TGCGCCAGCAACCCGCTGCCGGGGGAGACCCAGTACTTC. The chain links TRBV5-1 to TRBJ2-5; a weak D match, TRBD2 (5 bases). The CDR3 loop spans 13 amino acids. Looked up from germline, CDR1 is SGHRS and CDR2 is YFSETQ. V lost 6 bases and J lost 5, with 14 bases in between.

A few counts support this clonotype. This chain joins TRBV20-1 and TRBJ1-4; 10 bases agree with TRBD1. The CDR3 contains 13 residues. CDR1 DFQATT and CDR2 SNEGSKA come from the germline V gene (reference sequence). CDR3: CSARQGAVEKLFF. The DNA for the CDR3 is TGCAGCGCCAGACAGGGGGCGGTTGAAAAACTGTTTTTT.

The chain recombines TRBV6-2 or TRBV6-3 with TRBJ2-5; no clear D. CDR1 is MNHEY and CDR2 is SVGEGT in the germline V gene. V shed 5 bases and J shed 4 bases, with 14 bases lying between them. The CDR3 loop spans 14 amino acids. The CDR3 sequence: CASSRPIRGETQYF. The CDR3 region has the DNA TGTGCCAGCAGTCGACCCATCCGAGGAGAGACCCAGTACTTC.